This TCR beta chain was captured by sequencing in a study of cytomegalovirus exposure and HLA in healthy donors. Study-level information: According to later analysis, the same platform produced the 120 validation and approximately 700 first-cohort repertoires.

Points from the study as a whole: Among TCR beta chains, those listed as cytomegalovirus-associated numbered 164.

This clone was recorded only once. Antigen unknown. This table comes from immunoSEQ multiplex PCR, and its TCRdb copy is limited to in-frame clones, with some not included. The sample yields about 160,000 clones, over 85% seen once. Germline V gives CDR1 SEHNR, CDR2 FQNEAQ (reference sequence). The V gene end was trimmed by 2 bases and the J gene end by 4 bases; junction bases not matched to a gene: 2. This CDR3 is built from 15 residues. The rearrangement joins TRBV7-9 to TRBJ2-3; 11 bases map to TRBD2. This clonotype was obtained from a man aged 18 to 30 in good health and CMV-seropositive. Sequencing was done on a sample of PBMCs. The CDR3 sequence is CASSLTSGSSDTQYF. The CDR3 DNA reads as TGTGCCAGCAGCTTAACTAGCGGGAGTTCAGATACGCAGTATTTT.